This T cell receptor (beta chain) was sequenced in a study of blood T cells in healthy people across ages. This clonotype was recorded a few times. Its antigen is as yet unknown. A second PCR of 7 to 11 cycles used a sample-barcoded 5' primer and a J-beta primer mix. One entry per CDR3 protein, called by TCRdb with MiXCR from the 5' RACE reads. The table records hundreds of thousands of distinct CDR3 sequences, approximately 21% of them present only once. Study observations and caveats: Samples with more naive T cells showed higher observed beta diversity.

The CDR3 sequence is 14 residues long. The TCR comes from a man aged 65 to 79 in good health. The chain couples TRBV12-3 or TRBV12-4 to TRBJ2-5; 9 nucleotides agree with TRBD1. TRBJ2-1 explains the end of the DNA better; the J call may be wrong. Input material: blood. The DNA of the CDR3 is TGTGCCAGCAGTTTGGGACAGGGCTTCAATGAGCAGTTCTTC. Amino acids: CASSLGQGFNEQFF.